A single sample gave rise to the 27 T cell receptor beta chains below, sequenced in a study of beta chain features in type 1 diabetes. Study-wide points: Significant though moderate, a shortening of TCRB CDR3s appeared in all four CD4+ subsets of Type 1 diabetes patients.

All of the isolated RNA was reverse transcribed, so expressed TCRB transcripts were sequenced. Sequencing used immunoSEQ multiplex PCR; TCRdb keeps in-frame clones, though not all of them. The repertoire holds 50,000 to 55,000 clones, 55% to 70% seen once, with 0.25% to 0.35% in the top ten. Their cognate antigens are unknown. Sample: stem cell memory CD4+ T cells from blood. These receptors came from a woman in her 30s with type 1 diabetes.

This clone was seen only a few times. The chain uses TRBV10-3 and TRBJ2-1, with TRBD2 matching over 11 bases. Germline lookup yields CDR1 ENHRY and CDR2 SYGVKD. The V gene end was trimmed by 6 bases and the J gene end by 4 bases; junction bases not matched to a gene: 5. CDR3 length equals 15 residues. The CDR3 DNA is TGTGCCATCAGCCTGGGACTAGCGGAGTACAATGAGCAGTTCTTC. Residues: CAISLGLAEYNEQFF.

This clone was recorded once. This chain connects TRBV29-1 to TRBJ2-7; 8 bases map to TRBD1. This CDR3 region has 14 residues. The junction had 5 bases not matched to a gene; V was cut back by 2 bases and J by 2 bases. Germline CDR1 is SQVTM and CDR2 is ANQGSEA. The CDR3 region is CSVESGQGTYEQYF. CDR3 coding DNA: TGCAGCGTTGAAAGCGGACAGGGAACCTACGAGCAGTACTTC.

The chain joins TRBV27 to TRBJ2-1, with 7 nucleotides matching TRBD2. V shed 7 bases, J shed 6 bases, and the junction held 9 bases outside the gene matches. The length of the CDR3 is 14 residues. Germline loops: CDR1 MNHEY, CDR2 SMNVEV (reference sequence). CDR3 nucleotides: TGTGCCAGCAATCGACTAGCTTACGCCAATGAGCAGTTCTTC. The encoded protein is CASNRLAYANEQFF.

This clone was seen a few times. The CDR3 DNA is TGTGCCAGCAGCTCGCCAATGACCGGGGACATTCAGTACTTC. Amino acids: CASSSPMTGDIQYF. The J gene is TRBJ2-4, the V gene TRBV7-9; D possibly corresponds to TRBD2 (5 bases). This CDR3 contains 14 residues. V gave up 4 bases and J gave up 8 bases, with 15 bases separating them. Germline lookup yields CDR1 SEHNR and CDR2 FQNEAQ (reference sequence).

The rearrangement uses TRBV15 and TRBJ2-2; 9 nucleotides match TRBD1. The CDR3 covers 16 residues. Germline V gene lookup returns CDR1 LNHNV and CDR2 YYDKDF (reference sequence). J lost 2 bases, V lost 8 bases, and 9 bases had no gene match. CDR3 residues: CATQGEGQGNTGELFF. The CDR3 coding sequence is TGTGCCACCCAAGGAGAGGGACAGGGAAACACCGGGGAGCTGTTTTTT.

This clone was counted a few times. The rearrangement links TRBV7-9 to TRBJ2-3; possibly TRBD1 for D (6 bases). The germline gives CDR1 SEHNR, CDR2 FQNEAQ (reference sequence). CDR3 length equals 13 residues. V lost 1 base to trimming and J lost 6 bases, with 8 bases between them. Here the CDR3 reads CASSLGTADTQYF. As DNA, the CDR3 is TGTGCCAGCAGCTTAGGGACAGCGGATACGCAGTATTTT.

This clone was picked up a small number of times. The rearrangement joins TRBV5-8 to TRBJ1-2, with D possibly being TRBD1 (5 bases). Per the germline V gene, CDR1 is SGHTS and CDR2 is YDEGEE. Trimming shortened V by 2 bases and J by 4 bases, and 15 bases separated the two germline ends. This CDR3 has 15 residues. The CDR3 bases are TGTGCCAGCAGCTTAGGTTTGGTCGGGGGCTATGGCTACACCTTC. It is translated as CASSLGLVGGYGYTF.

CDR3 nucleotides: TGTGCCAGCAGCCTCAGACTAGCGGGGTACCAAGAGACCCAGTACTTC. Residues: CASSLRLAGYQETQYF. The chain uses TRBV9 and TRBJ2-5; 11 bases align to TRBD2. Looked up from germline, CDR1 is SGDLS and CDR2 is YYNGEE. The V gene end was trimmed by 4 bases and the J gene end by 0 bases; junction bases not matched to a gene: 5. The CDR3 loop spans 16 amino acids.

This clone was seen only a few times. The V gene is TRBV7-9, the J gene TRBJ1-5; D is undetermined. The germline V gene encodes CDR1 SEHNR and CDR2 FQNEAQ (reference sequence). V lost 2 bases to trimming and J lost 0 bases, with 11 bases between them. The CDR3 has 16 amino acids. CDR3 in DNA: TGTGCCAGCAGCTTATGGGGTCGGGATAGCAATCAGCCCCAGCATTTT. Its protein product is CASSLWGRDSNQPQHF.

The chain employs TRBV28 and TRBJ2-7, with 9 bases that match TRBD1. Trimming took 6 bases from V and 4 from J; bases not matched to a gene: 7. The CDR3 runs to 14 residues. Per germline, CDR1 MDHEN and CDR2 SYDVKM. The CDR3 spells CASSGGQGFYEQYF. CDR3 coding DNA: TGTGCCAGCAGCGGGGGACAGGGTTTTTACGAGCAGTACTTC.

This clone turned up a few times. V and J are TRBV29-1 and TRBJ2-1, with D possibly TRBD2 on 6 matching bases. Germline V gives CDR1 SQVTM, CDR2 ANQGSEA. There are 13 residues in the CDR3. V lost 8 bases to trimming and J lost 3 bases, with 14 bases between them. CDR3 DNA: TGCAGCACGACGGACTACCGCTACAATGAGCAGTTCTTC. Protein sequence: CSTTDYRYNEQFF.

This clone has a single count. The chain uses TRBV29-1 and TRBJ2-3; 10 nucleotides align to TRBD1. Per germline, CDR1 SQVTM and CDR2 ANQGSEA. This CDR3 has 15 residues. Trimming cost V 2 bases and J 2 bases; bases outside gene matches: 4. The CDR3 reads CSVEMTGGITDTQYF. The CDR3 DNA sequence: TGCAGCGTTGAAATGACAGGGGGCATCACAGATACGCAGTATTTT.

The rearrangement links TRBV9 to TRBJ2-3; D gene ambiguous. Between the trimmed V and J ends, which lost 0 bases and 5 bases, there was a span of 10 bases. The CDR3 runs 14 residues. CDR1 SGDLS and CDR2 YYNGEE come from the germline V gene. The CDR3 region has the DNA TGTGCCAGCAGCGTAGCTACTTTCGGAGATACGCAGTATTTT. This codes for CASSVATFGDTQYF.

The chain combines TRBV4-1 with TRBJ2-1; the match to TRBD2 covers 7 bases. Germline lookup yields CDR1 MGHRA and CDR2 YSYEKL. This CDR3 is 15 amino acids long. Trimming took 1 base from V and 2 from J; bases not matched to a gene: 2. DNA for the CDR3: TGCGCCAGCAGCCAAGGCCTAGCGGCCTACAATGAGCAGTTCTTC. This codes for CASSQGLAAYNEQFF.

The CDR3 loop is CASSPDRASGNTIYF. In DNA form, the CDR3 reads TGTGCCAGCTCACCGGACAGGGCGTCTGGAAACACCATATATTTT. The V and J genes are TRBV18 and TRBJ1-3; TRBD1 matches at 8 bases. V lost 3 bases to trimming and J lost 1 base; unmatched junction nucleotides: 2. This CDR3 spans 15 amino acids. Germline V gene lookup returns CDR1 KGHSH and CDR2 LQKENI. The full variable domain, with the rest looked up from reference TRBV18 and TRBJ1-3, is NAGVMQNPRHLVRRRGQEARLRCSPMKGHSHVYWYRQLPEEGLKFMVYLQKENIIDESGMPKERFSAEFPKEGPSILRIQQVVRGDSAAYFCASSPDRASGNTIYFGEGSWLTVV.

The gene calls are TRBV6-5 and TRBJ2-3, with D possibly being TRBD2 (5 bases). The V end was cut by 0 bases, the J end by 0 bases, with 7 bases between. The CDR3 is made up of 15 amino acids. Germline CDR1 MNHEY, CDR2 SVGAGI. The CDR3 loop is CASSYSGVSTDTQYF. The CDR3 bases are TGTGCCAGCAGTTACTCCGGGGTTAGCACAGATACGCAGTATTTT.

This clone showed up just a few times. The chain links TRBV2 to TRBJ2-2, with 9 nucleotides matching TRBD2. V dropped 4 bases and J dropped 4; count of bases not matched to a gene: 4. Germline loops: CDR1 SNHLY, CDR2 FYNNEI. CDR3 length: 15 residues. Here the CDR3 DNA reads TGTGCCAGCAGTGTAACGACTAGCGGCACCGGGGAGCTGTTTTTT. As protein: CASSVTTSGTGELFF.

The V and J genes are TRBV29-1 and TRBJ2-1, with 7 bases matching TRBD2. CDR1 is SQVTM, CDR2 ANQGSEA, per germline. The CDR3 length is 12 residues. With 4 bases clipped from V and 8 bases from J, the junction kept 5 bases outside the gene matches. CDR3 nucleotide sequence: TGCAGCGTTGGGGGGGGAGTATATGAGCAGTTCTTC. Protein: CSVGGGVYEQFF.

The chain combines TRBV25-1 with TRBJ1-1; a weak D match, TRBD1 (5 bases). The CDR3 is 14 amino acids. Germline V gives CDR1 MGHDK, CDR2 SYGVNS. The V end lost 1 base, the J end lost 4 bases, and 10 bases lay between the germline ends. For the CDR3, the DNA is TGTGCCAGCAGTGAATCAAGGGGATTCACTGAAGCTTTCTTT. Amino acids: CASSESRGFTEAFF.

This chain uses TRBV6-5 with TRBJ2-1; D unclear. This CDR3 has 13 amino acids. V was clipped by 0 bases and J by 7 bases, with 7 bases between them. Germline V CDR1 and CDR2: MNHEY, SVGAGI. This CDR3 reads CASSYSYSNEQFF. CDR3 coding DNA: TGTGCCAGCAGTTACTCCTATTCGAATGAGCAGTTCTTC.

The chain has TRBV10-3 and TRBJ2-2; a weak D match, TRBD2 (6 bases). CDR3 length equals 14 residues. With 4 bases removed from V and 6 bases from J, the gap between germline ends came to 12 bases. Germline-derived CDR1 and CDR2 are ENHRY and SYGVKD. The CDR3 sequence: CAISVGGTPGELFF. Written as DNA, the CDR3 is TGTGCCATCAGTGTGGGTGGGACTCCCGGGGAGCTGTTTTTT.

The chain carries TRBV6-5 and TRBJ1-4, with 7 nucleotides matching TRBD1. CDR1 and CDR2 from the germline V gene are MNHEY and SVGAGI. J gave up 12 bases and V 2 bases, and 6 bases lay outside the gene matches. The CDR3 length is 13 residues. In nucleotides, the CDR3 is TGTGCCAGCAGTTACAGGGGGCTCGACGAACTGTTTTTT. Its protein is CASSYRGLDELFF.

The genes are TRBV7-8 and TRBJ2-7; 13 nucleotides agree with TRBD2. This CDR3 has 16 residues. The germline gives CDR1 SGHVS, CDR2 FQNEAQ. V trimming: 5 bases; J trimming: 1 base; junction bases outside the gene matches: 5. CDR3 residues: CASSTRTSGSSYEQYF. The CDR3, as DNA: TGTGCCAGCAGCACTCGGACTAGCGGGAGTTCCTACGAGCAGTACTTC.

This clone appeared a single time. The chain is built from TRBV5-6 and TRBJ2-3, with 7 bases lining up with TRBD1. This CDR3 spans 15 amino acids. Unmatched junction bases numbered 4, after V lost 3 bases and J lost 0 bases. Per germline, CDR1 SGHDT and CDR2 YYEEEE. The DNA for the CDR3 is TGTGCCAGCAGCTACCGGACAGGAAGCACAGATACGCAGTATTTT. Encoded protein: CASSYRTGSTDTQYF.

The CDR3: CASTGGYEQYF. The DNA for the CDR3 is TGTGCCAGCACAGGGGGCTACGAGCAGTACTTC. J is TRBJ2-7 and V is TRBV7-8; TRBD1 agrees at 7 bases. The CDR3 loop spans 11 amino acids. The germline gives CDR1 SGHVS, CDR2 FQNEAQ. Germline trimming cut 7 bases from V and 3 bases from J; bases unmatched to any gene: 0. The full variable domain, completed using reference TRBV7-8 and TRBJ2-7, is GAGVSQSPRYKVAKRGQDVALRCDPISGHVSLFWYQQALGQGPEFLTYFQNEAQLDKSGLPSDRFFAERPEGSVSTLKIQRTQQEDSAVYLCASTGGYEQYFGPGTRLTVT.

This clone came up once. This sequence joins TRBV7-4 and TRBJ1-5; no definite D call. From germline, CDR1 is SGHVT and CDR2 SQSDAQ. This CDR3 comprises 12 residues. V lost 5 bases, J lost 6 bases, and 8 bases lay in between. The DNA of the CDR3 is TGTGCCAGCAGCCTGAGGGCTCAGCCCCAGCATTTT. Its protein is CASSLRAQPQHF.

This clone has just a few counts. V gene TRBV7-9 combines with J gene TRBJ1-5; 7 bases line up with TRBD1. Germline loops: CDR1 SEHNR, CDR2 FQNEAQ (reference sequence). The CDR3 has 13 amino acids. Trimming took 6 bases from V and 4 from J; bases not matched to a gene: 3. The CDR3 DNA reads as TGTGCCAGCAGTTCAGGGGGAAATCAGCCCCAGCATTTT. It translates to CASSSGGNQPQHF. The variable domain in full, with the rest retrieved from reference TRBV7-9 and TRBJ1-5, is DTGVSQNPRHKITKRGQNVTFRCDPISEHNRLYWYRQTLGQGPEFLTYFQNEAQLEKSRLLSDRFSAERPKGSFSTLEIQRTEQGDSAMYLCASSSGGNQPQHFGDGTRLSIL.